This paragraph covers one T cell receptor (beta chain) sequence. Its antigen is as yet unknown. A CD45RA+ naive subset and a CD45RA-negative memory subset were split from CD4+ cells. The repertoire was sequenced with immunoSEQ multiplex PCR; TCRdb's copy has only in-frame clones and lacks some. The table lists roughly 1,500,000 clones, approximately 98.5% of them singletons. This record comes from a study of shared clonotypes between healthy human individuals. Notes on the study in general: Approximately 4.9% of naive CD4 clonotypes were shared across several donors.

The CDR3 covers 16 residues. V was trimmed by 6 bases and J by 2 bases, leaving 20 bases between them. The germline V gene has CDR1 SGHAT and CDR2 FQNNGV. Sequenced: naive CD4+ T cells sorted from blood. Regarding subset: CD45RA+ positively selected. The receptor was derived from a young man in good health. V gene TRBV11-2 combines with J gene TRBJ2-7; D gene unclear. In DNA form, the CDR3 reads TGTGCCAGCAGACAACCTACAGTGACCTCCCCCTACGAGCAGTACTTC. It codes for CASRQPTVTSPYEQYF.